The clone carrying this T cell receptor beta chain showed up just once. Germline lookup yields CDR1 LGHNA and CDR2 YNFKEQ. V gave up 6 bases and J gave up 3 bases; unmatched junction bases: 9. The CDR3 extends over 15 amino acids. This sample is drawn from a study of blood T cell repertoires in COVID-19. Study processing details: Nucleated cell number was recorded as an estimate derived from reference gene primer amplification. Libraries were prepared by immunoSEQ multiplex PCR; TCRdb keeps only in-frame clonotypes and omits some of them. V and J calls and clone size are those listed in that table; D and trimming were worked out from the DNA. Here the sample spans about 150,000 clones, around four fifths being singletons.

The specimen sequenced was peripheral blood. This sequence was found in a woman of 80 years or more with COVID-19, enrolled during active disease. The V and J genes are TRBV4-2 and TRBJ2-5; the match to TRBD2 covers 8 bases. The CDR3 is CASSREGGEEETQYF. CDR3 sequence (DNA): TGTGCCAGCAGTCGGGAGGGGGGCGAGGAAGAGACCCAGTACTTC.